This TCR beta chain was captured by sequencing in a study of graft-versus-host responses after intestinal transplantation (dated by TCRdb to the early 2020s). A note on the overall study: The transplants that recipients got were multivisceral, liver-intestinal, or isolated intestinal. Every recipient was given anti-thymocyte globulin induction, followed by approximately 3 years of maintenance tacrolimus and steroids. Bulk TCR-beta CDR3 sequencing was used to track graft-versus-host and host-versus-graft alloreactive T cell clones in the graft, circulation and bone marrow after intestinal transplantation. Alloreactive clones were identified by sequencing pre-transplant mixed lymphocyte reaction products and comparing them with unstimulated pre-transplant donor and recipient T cells. The cohort enrolled 20 to 30 intestinal transplant recipients including one retransplant, and a few patients lacking pretransplant specimens were excluded. A peak of at least 4% donor T cells among recipient peripheral blood mononuclear cells was the definition used for donor T cell macrochimerism. Rather than being sequenced by the commercial service, samples from a few later patients were sequenced in-house on an Illumina MiSeq and processed with MiXCR.

What the research found in general, with its limitations: Early after transplant, peak levels of circulating GvH clones were found to be associated with declines in HvG clones. In the allografts of patients with donor T cell macrochimerism, GvH to HvG T cell clonal ratios were high. GvH clones were found in recipient bone marrow, and some of the GvH clones appeared earlier in ileal mucosa or blood, which is consistent with an intestinal mucosal origin. The relatively low number and heterogeneity of intestinal transplant patients limited the conclusions.

Blood samples were collected up to 4 times in the first month after transplant and then at least monthly when available. Turning to this clone: What antigen it recognizes has not been identified. The record has no base qualities; no much larger clone is one base away. Distinct nucleotide sequences in the sample also encode this CDR3.

The method behind the library was the immunoSEQ multiplex PCR assay. For most patients, genomic DNA was subjected to high-throughput TCR-beta CDR3 sequencing by Adaptive Biotechnologies. The published analysis was carried out like this. TCR sequencing data for roughly 17 patients were retrieved from Adaptive's ImmunoSEQ software; three other patients were processed with MiXCR and VDJtools. Because the origin of CDR3 nucleotide sequences shared between donor and recipient could not be assigned, those sequences were removed. To count as alloreactive, a clone needed at least 2-fold expansion over unstimulated cells and a minimum CFSE-low frequency of 0.002% (template counts) or 0.001% (read counts). Clones were considered mappable if detected in sequenced pre-transplant spleen, lymph node, or MLR CFSE-low populations of the donor or recipient. Cumulative frequency of alloreactive clones was calculated as a percentage of all sequences weighted by copy number. Entries here come from immuneACCESS through TCRdb and include only in-frame sequences with V and J called. Some clones fail to appear in such tables; in the studies checked, an unresolved V gene covers under half of the shortfall, and the cause of the remainder is unknown. The V and J calls and clone size come from that table; D and trimming were worked out from the DNA. The sample contains about 14,000 clones, around 95% of them found a single time. The leading ten clones occupy 0.6% to 0.85% of the sample.

Including cysteine and phenylalanine, the CDR3 has 11 amino acids. Only the CDR3 region is kept as DNA, spanning 33 bases read in frame from base 1. CDR1 and CDR2 are read off the germline V gene (reference sequence) as MNHEY and SMNVEV. V sheds 6 bases and J sheds 2 bases, leaving 5 bases between their ends. The chain employs TRBV27 and TRBJ2-7; a confident D gene designation cannot be given. The material sequenced was PBMCs, taken 9 days after transplant. This clonotype was obtained from a human patient who received an intestinal transplant, so some T cells may come from the graft donor. The DNA is as follows: TGTGCCAGCAGCTCTACCTACGAGCAGTACTTC. It specifies CASSSTYEQYF.